The 13 T cell receptor beta chains given below trace back to one sample, sequenced in a study of blood T cell repertoires in COVID-19. The assay was immunoSEQ multiplex PCR, and TCRdb's table has in-frame clones only and misses some. The table lists more than 250,000 clones, around 86% of them singletons. Sequenced: peripheral blood. The receptor set was obtained from a man aged 50 or older with active or convalescent COVID-19.

The chain couples TRBV6-5 to TRBJ1-1; TRBD1 aligns across 8 bases. Germline CDR1 and CDR2: MNHEY and SVGAGI. The trim removed 7 bases at V and 4 bases at J, leaving 8 bases unmatched. This CDR3 contains 14 residues. The CDR3, as DNA: TGTGCCAGCATATACCACAGGGGGAGCACTGAAGCTTTCTTT. This gives the protein CASIYHRGSTEAFF.

The chain combines TRBV7-2 with TRBJ2-2; D is ambiguous. V lost 0 bases to trimming and J lost 6 bases, with 11 bases between them. The CDR3 spans 15 residues. Germline loops: CDR1 SGHTA, CDR2 FQGNSA. CDR3 DNA sequence: TGTGCCAGCAGCTTAGCCTCTGCACTTCCCGGGGAGCTGTTTTTT. Residues: CASSLASALPGELFF.

This sequence joins TRBV2 and TRBJ2-7; D gene ambiguous. CDR1 and CDR2 from the germline V gene are SNHLY and FYNNEI. There are 12 residues in the CDR3. The V and J ends lost 6 bases and 2 bases respectively, with 8 bases between them. Here the CDR3 DNA reads TGTGCCAGCAGCGTTACTACCTACGAGCAGTACTTC. It yields the protein CASSVTTYEQYF.

This clone was found once. The chain employs TRBV5-1 and TRBJ2-5, with 8 bases identical to TRBD1. Germline loops: CDR1 SGHRS, CDR2 YFSETQ. The CDR3 covers 15 residues. With 4 bases clipped from V and 2 bases from J, the junction kept 7 bases outside the gene matches. Here the CDR3 DNA reads TGCGCCAGCAGCCCCGCCGGGACAGGTCAAGAGACCCAGTACTTC. Protein: CASSPAGTGQETQYF.

The rearrangement joins TRBV6-5 to TRBJ2-7; TRBD2 matches at 11 bases. Looked up from germline, CDR1 is MNHEY and CDR2 is SVGAGI. The trim removed 5 bases at V and 9 bases at J, leaving 12 bases unmatched. CDR3 length: 15 amino acids. CDR3 sequence reads: CASSRNSGRASGQYF. The CDR3 DNA follows: TGTGCCAGCAGTAGGAATAGCGGGAGGGCCTCCGGGCAGTACTTC.

This chain links TRBV19 with TRBJ1-5; 7 bases agree with TRBD1. The CDR3 is 13 residues long. Germline CDR1 and CDR2: LNHDA and SQIVND (reference sequence). J lost 6 bases, V lost 6 bases, and 5 bases had no gene match. CDR3 sequence (DNA): TGTGCCAGTAGCCCAGGGGGAAGTCAGCCCCAGCATTTT. This codes for CASSPGGSQPQHF. Full variable domain (missing parts from reference TRBV19 and TRBJ1-5): DGGITQSPKYLFRKEGQNVTLSCEQNLNHDAMYWYRQDPGQGLRLIYYSQIVNDFQKGDIAEGYSVSREKKESFPLTVTSAQKNPTAFYLCASSPGGSQPQHFGDGTRLSIL.

The V gene is TRBV6-1, the J gene TRBJ2-3; 9 bases map to TRBD2. The CDR3 has 17 residues. The junction had 12 bases not matched to a gene; V was cut back by 4 bases and J by 4 bases. CDR1 MNHNS and CDR2 SASEGT come from the germline V gene. CDR3 nucleotides: TGTGCCAGCAGTGTATACACTCTAGCGGGGACCGCAGATACGCAGTATTTT. Translating gives CASSVYTLAGTADTQYF.

This chain links TRBV10-3 with TRBJ2-3; the D gene is possibly TRBD2 (5 bases). Per germline, CDR1 ENHRY and CDR2 SYGVKD. The CDR3 is 14 amino acids. Trimming left V 6 bases short and J 3 bases short, with 13 bases between. DNA of the CDR3: TGTGCCATCAGCCAGAAAGGCGGGACAGATACGCAGTATTTT. This gives the protein CAISQKGGTDTQYF.

This clone has only one observation. The chain combines TRBV4-3 with TRBJ1-2; no clear D gene. Trimming pared 0 bases from V and 1 base from J, leaving 15 bases between. Germline CDR1 LGHNA, CDR2 YSLEER. The CDR3 is 17 residues long. In nucleotides, the CDR3 is TGCGCCAGCAGCCAAGATTTATCAGGCTTCCTTAACTATGGCTACACCTTC. This encodes CASSQDLSGFLNYGYTF.

The sample holds one count of this clone. V gene TRBV19 combines with J gene TRBJ1-4; TRBD1 is a possible D gene (6 bases). This CDR3 has 14 amino acids. The V end lost 7 bases, the J end lost 8 bases, and 17 bases lay between the germline ends. Germline CDR1 is LNHDA and CDR2 is SQIVND (reference sequence). The CDR3 loop reads CASINRAEGEKLFF. DNA for the CDR3: TGTGCCAGTATCAACAGGGCCGAGGGGGAAAAACTGTTTTTT. Together with reference TRBV19 and TRBJ1-4, the CDR3 gives the full variable domain: DGGITQSPKYLFRKEGQNVTLSCEQNLNHDAMYWYRQDPGQGLRLIYYSQIVNDFQKGDIAEGYSVSREKKESFPLTVTSAQKNPTAFYLCASINRAEGEKLFFGSGTQLSVL.

The CDR3 spells CSVGDTTLTEAFF. The CDR3 region has the DNA TGCAGCGTTGGAGACACTACTCTCACTGAAGCTTTCTTT. The chain combines TRBV29-1 with TRBJ1-1; D is ambiguous. The CDR3 has 13 residues. V was clipped by 4 bases and J by 4 bases, with 13 bases between them. Germline assignment: CDR1 SQVTM and CDR2 ANQGSEA.

This chain joins TRBV7-2 and TRBJ2-3; 8 nucleotides align to TRBD1. Germline V gene sequence: CDR1 SGHTA, CDR2 FQGNSA. Trimming removed 2 bases from V and 3 bases from J; junction bases left unmatched: 1. The CDR3 sequence is 14 residues long. As DNA, the CDR3 is TGTGCCAGCAGCTTAAGACAGGGGACAGATACGCAGTATTTT. Translating it yields CASSLRQGTDTQYF.

The chain has TRBV9 and TRBJ1-4, with D possibly TRBD1 on 5 matching bases. Trimming left V 3 bases short and J 11 bases short, with 17 bases between. The CDR3 has 14 residues. CDR1 and CDR2 (germline): SGDLS, YYNGEE. The CDR3 region is CASSDNAGGGKLFF. CDR3 sequence (DNA): TGTGCCAGCAGCGACAATGCTGGCGGGGGGAAACTGTTTTTT.